These 11 T cell receptor beta chains were sequenced from one sample in a study of preoperative IRX-2 immunotherapy in early breast cancer. The sample's treatment: preoperative locoregional IRX-2 cytokine immunotherapy. Generated by immunoSEQ multiplex PCR, the TCRdb table keeps only in-frame clones and is missing some. Altogether 95,000 to 100,000 clones are present, approximately 90% being singletons, with the ten largest covering roughly 2%. Specimen: tumor tissue, collected after IRX-2 immunotherapy. The receptors stem from a human donor with breast cancer.

The rearrangement joins TRBV12-5 to TRBJ2-1, with TRBD1 matching 10 bases. Germline V gene sequence: CDR1 LGHNT, CDR2 FRNRAP. This CDR3 region has 17 residues. The CDR3 DNA follows: TGTGCCAGCACCATGGGACAGGGGCAGTTCTCCTACAATGAGCAGTTCTTC. It codes for CASTMGQGQFSYNEQFF.

This chain joins TRBV28 and TRBJ1-3; 7 bases line up with TRBD1. Germline CDR1 MDHEN, CDR2 SYDVKM. The trim removed 6 bases at V and 1 base at J, leaving 3 bases unmatched. The CDR3 loop spans 14 amino acids. The CDR3 DNA reads TGTGCCAGCAGGACAGGGCAATCTGGAAACACCATATATTTT. It translates to CASRTGQSGNTIYF.

The chain recombines TRBV6-8 with TRBJ2-7; D might be TRBD1 or TRBD2, each matching 5 bases. Germline V gives CDR1 MNHGY, CDR2 SAAAGT. V lost 5 bases to trimming and J lost 6 bases, with 17 bases between them. The CDR3 has 14 amino acids. For the CDR3, the DNA is TGTGCCAGCAGTGAGGTCCCTTGGGGGTTCGAGCAGTACTTC. Its protein product is CASSEVPWGFEQYF.

The V and J genes are TRBV5-1 and TRBJ2-7; D perhaps matches TRBD1 (5 bases). V lost 4 bases and J 2 bases, leaving 19 bases between the germline ends. Germline loops: CDR1 SGHRS, CDR2 YFSETQ. CDR3 length equals 16 residues. The chain's CDR3 is CASSPPHTGGPYEQYF. CDR3 DNA sequence: TGCGCCAGCAGCCCCCCGCACACAGGCGGTCCCTACGAGCAGTACTTC.

The chain carries TRBV30 and TRBJ2-7; D unresolved. This CDR3 region has 13 residues. Per germline, CDR1 GTSNPN and CDR2 SVGIG (reference sequence). Between the trimmed V and J ends, which lost 0 bases and 6 bases, there was a span of 12 bases. In nucleotides, the CDR3 is TGTGCCTGGAGTGTCGGGCTTGGTCGCGAGCAGTACTTC. Protein sequence: CAWSVGLGREQYF.

This chain joins TRBV5-1 and TRBJ2-3; TRBD2 agrees at 7 bases. Germline V CDR1 and CDR2: SGHRS, YFSETQ. Trimming cost V 0 bases and J 5 bases; bases outside gene matches: 9. This CDR3 has 16 residues. CDR3: CASSLDASSGGDTQYF. In nucleotides, the CDR3 is TGCGCCAGCAGCTTGGATGCCTCGTCGGGGGGAGATACGCAGTATTTT.

The gene calls are TRBV6-8 and TRBJ2-3; 8 bases map to TRBD2. V dropped 10 bases and J dropped 6; count of bases not matched to a gene: 12. The CDR3 consists of 14 residues. The germline CDR1 and CDR2 sequences are MNHGY and SAAAGT. The CDR3 is CATQRAGVGDTQYF. DNA for the CDR3: TGTGCCACACAAAGAGCGGGAGTAGGGGATACGCAGTATTTT.

The chain is built from TRBV5-1 and TRBJ1-6; 7 bases align to TRBD1. Per germline, CDR1 SGHRS and CDR2 YFSETQ. The CDR3 runs 15 residues. V trimming: 3 bases; J trimming: 8 bases; junction bases outside the gene matches: 8. The CDR3 bases are TGCGCCAGCAGCTCGACGGACAGGCCGGATTCACCCCTCCACTTT. This gives the protein CASSSTDRPDSPLHF.

V usage is TRBV19 and J usage is TRBJ1-2; D is perhaps TRBD1 (6 bases). The CDR3 sequence is 14 residues long. Germline values: CDR1 LNHDA, CDR2 SQIVND (reference sequence). V was trimmed by 3 bases and J by 2 bases, leaving 10 bases between them. The CDR3 DNA is TGTGCCAGTAGTATCACGGGGGCCAACTATGGCTACACCTTC. It is translated as CASSITGANYGYTF. The full variable domain, in which reference TRBV19 and TRBJ1-2 provide the parts outside the CDR3, is DGGITQSPKYLFRKEGQNVTLSCEQNLNHDAMYWYRQDPGQGLRLIYYSQIVNDFQKGDIAEGYSVSREKKESFPLTVTSAQKNPTAFYLCASSITGANYGYTFGSGTRLTVV.

This clone was counted between two and nine times. This sequence joins TRBV11-3 and TRBJ1-1, with 7 nucleotides matching TRBD1. This CDR3 has 15 amino acids. V lost 7 bases, J lost 5 bases, and 13 bases stayed unmatched. Germline CDR1 reads SGHNT; CDR2 reads YENEEA. CDR3 nucleotide sequence: TGTGCCAGCACCAAAGGGGGCAGGGGGTTAACTGAAGCTTTCTTT. Protein sequence: CASTKGGRGLTEAFF. Full variable domain (missing parts from reference TRBV11-3 and TRBJ1-1): EAGVVQSPRYKIIEKKQPVAFWCNPISGHNTLYWYLQNLGQGPELLIRYENEEAVDDSQLPKDRFSAERLKGVDSTLKIQPAELGDSAVYLCASTKGGRGLTEAFFGQGTRLTVV.

This chain links TRBV10-1 with TRBJ2-7; the D is unclear. The CDR3 covers 11 residues. The V end was cut by 3 bases, the J end by 5 bases, with 5 bases between. Germline V gene lookup returns CDR1 WNHNN and CDR2 SYGVQD (reference sequence). Here the CDR3 reads CASSDMDEQYF. CDR3 DNA: TGCGCCAGCAGTGATATGGACGAGCAGTACTTC.